The clone carrying this T cell receptor beta chain was picked up one time. Profiling relied on immunoSEQ multiplex PCR, and the TCRdb table lists in-frame clones only, not all of them. In the table there are about 300,000 clones, 90% of which are singletons. This specimen comes from a study of blood T cell repertoires in COVID-19. At the level of the study: Samples came from the United States, Italy and Spain, spanning acute and convalescent COVID-19. PBMCs, B-cell-depleted T cells, or T cells provided the cDNA or gDNA that made up the material.

The CDR3 sequence is 15 residues long. Germline V CDR1 and CDR2: SGHRS, YFSETQ. V dropped 4 bases and J dropped 3; count of bases not matched to a gene: 4. In terms of age and location, participants ranged from roughly 18 to 100 years and lived in about two dozen US areas. In assigning cohorts, the study relied on participant-reported clinical history. Sample: PBMCs or T cells enriched from blood (not recorded which). The sequence was collected from a woman under 30 with acute COVID-19. The chain carries TRBV5-1 and TRBJ1-4; 9 positions agree with TRBD1. The CDR3 region has the DNA TGCGCCAGCAGCCGACAGGGGGACGCTAATGAAAAACTGTTTTTT. This gives the protein CASSRQGDANEKLFF.